A selection of T cell receptor beta chains follows, all from one sample in a study of blood T cell repertoires in COVID-19. Repertoires were generated with immunoSEQ multiplex PCR, while TCRdb's copy carries only in-frame clones and drops some. This table holds 65,000 to 85,000 clones, 85% to 90% found once. Sequencing input: peripheral blood. These TCRs come from a human donor in a cohort sampled during active COVID-19. CDR3s include the opening cysteine and the closing phenylalanine or tryptophan. The D gene is left open where the match is weak. Some rows mark clone size as missing; the rest say once, few, many or name a class of expanded clone.

>TRBD2|TRBJ2-7|TRBV4-3|-
TGCGCCAGCAGCCAAGATCTTATCGGTGGGACTAGCGGGAGGTGGGCCTACGAGCAGTACTTC
CASSQDLIGGTSGRWAYEQYF
>TRBD1|TRBJ1-6|TRBV2|-
TGTGCCAGCAGGGGGACAGGGGGTGCCTATAATTCACCCCTCCACTTT
CASRGTGGAYNSPLHF
>TRBD2|TRBJ2-2|TRBV5-1|once
TGCGCCAGCAGCTTGAAGTCGCTAGCGGCGAACACCGGGGAGCTGTTTTTT
CASSLKSLAANTGELFF
>TRBD1|TRBJ2-5|TRBV11-2|-
TGTGCCAGCAGACGATCGGACAGGGGGGGAGAGACCCAGTACTTC
CASRRSDRGGETQYF
>-|TRBJ2-7|TRBV12-3/TRBV12-4|-
TGTGCCAGCAGTTCAGGGCCCGAGCAGTACTTC
CASSSGPEQYF
>-|TRBJ1-2|TRBV27|-
TGTGCCAGCAGGAACGGAGGGGCGAACTATGGCTACACCTTC
CASRNGGANYGYTF
>-|TRBJ1-5|TRBV6-6|-
TGTGCCAGCAGTTACCCCAGGGATGGTCAGCCCCAGCATTTT
CASSYPRDGQPQHF
>-|TRBJ2-5|TRBV3-1/TRBV3-2|once
TGTGCCAGCAGCCAAGAACCAGCGGAATACCAAGAGACCCAGTACTTC
CASSQEPAEYQETQYF
>TRBD2|TRBJ2-2|TRBV4-3|-
TGCGCCAGCAGCCAAGATCCACGGGGGGGGAACACCGGGGAGCTGTTTTTT
CASSQDPRGGNTGELFF
>TRBD2|TRBJ2-5|TRBV3-1/TRBV3-2|-
TGTGCCAGCAGCCAGGAAGTAGCGGGGGGATGGGAGACCCAGTACTTC
CASSQEVAGGWETQYF
>TRBD2|TRBJ2-2|TRBV4-3|-
TGCGCCAGCAGCCAAGATCTGGCTAGCGGGGGTATCACCGGGGAGCTGTTTTTT
CASSQDLASGGITGELFF
>-|TRBJ2-1|TRBV2|-
TGTGCCAGCAGTGTCAGTAAAACCTACAATGAGCAGTTCTTC
CASSVSKTYNEQFF
>TRBD1|TRBJ2-1|TRBV24-1|-
TGTGCCACCAGTGATTCCGGGACAGGGATAGGCTCCTACAATGAGCAGTTCTTC
CATSDSGTGIGSYNEQFF
>TRBD2|TRBJ2-1|TRBV28|-
TGTGCCAGCAGTTTACAGGGGCGGGAGGGCCACAATGAGCAGTTCTTC
CASSLQGREGHNEQFF
>-|TRBJ1-1|TRBV19|-
TGTGCCAGTAGTATCTTCACTGAAGCTTTCTTT
CASSIFTEAFF
>-|TRBJ1-2|TRBV7-2|-
TGTGCCAGCAGCCCTAGCATGGGCCCAGGCTTCCATGGCTACACCTTC
CASSPSMGPGFHGYTF
>TRBD1|TRBJ1-5|TRBV30|-
TGTGCCTGGAGTCCACAGGGGGCCCAGCCCCAGCATTTT
CAWSPQGAQPQHF
>-|TRBJ2-2|TRBV6-6|-
TGTGCCAGCAGTTACTCGAGTGGGCAGCCCGGGGAGCTGTTTTTT
CASSYSSGQPGELFF
>TRBD1|TRBJ1-1|TRBV19|-
TGTGCCAGTAGTTTCTCTCCGGGACAGGGGAAGTTCGGGGCTTTCTTT
CASSFSPGQGKFGAFF
>-|TRBJ1-5|TRBV19|few
TGTGCCAGTAACCTCCGGGACACTAATCAGCCCCAGCATTTT
CASNLRDTNQPQHF
>-|TRBJ2-7|TRBV7-5|-
TGTGCCAGAAGCTTCCACAGGTACGAGCAGTACTTC
CARSFHRYEQYF
>TRBD2|TRBJ2-1|TRBV6-2/TRBV6-3|-
TGTGCCAGCAGCCCCGGACTAGCGAGCTACAATGAGCAGTTCTTC
CASSPGLASYNEQFF
>-|TRBJ1-5|TRBV9|-
TGTGCCAGCAGCGTAGGACAGGATGAAAGCAATCAGCCCCAGCATTTT
CASSVGQDESNQPQHF
>-|TRBJ2-1|TRBV20-1|-
TGCAGTGCTATTAACTACAATGAGCAGTTCTTC
CSAINYNEQFF
>-|TRBJ2-3|TRBV7-9|-
TGTGCCAGCAGAACGGGATTCCATAGCACAGATACGCAGTATTTT
CASRTGFHSTDTQYF
>-|TRBJ1-1|TRBV19|-
TGTGCCAGTAGTCTGACAGAGAACACTGAAGCTTTCTTT
CASSLTENTEAFF
>-|TRBJ1-1|TRBV15|-
TGTGCCACCAGCACAGGCGGGATCATGAACACTGAAGCTTTCTTT
CATSTGGIMNTEAFF
>-|TRBJ1-5|TRBV24-1|-
TGTGCCACCAGTGGGGACACCCGCAATCAGCCCCAGCATTTT
CATSGDTRNQPQHF
>TRBD2|TRBJ2-5|TRBV5-1|-
TGCGCCAGCAGTCCGGGACTAAACTCGGCAGAGACCCAGTACTTC
CASSPGLNSAETQYF
>TRBD1|TRBJ1-2|TRBV9|-
TGTGCCAGCAGCGCGGGACAGGGGTCGGCTGGCTACACCTTC
CASSAGQGSAGYTF
>-|TRBJ1-1|TRBV5-6|-
TGTGCCAGCAGCTTGGGGCAGGTTGAAGCTTTCTTT
CASSLGQVEAFF
>-|TRBJ1-6|TRBV12-3/TRBV12-4|-
TGTGCCAGCATCACCGGTGGTTCACCCCTCCACTTT
CASITGGSPLHF
>-|TRBJ2-7|TRBV7-2|few
TGTGCCAGCAGCTTAATGGGGGGGGGCTTCGAGCAGTACTTC
CASSLMGGGFEQYF
>TRBD2|TRBJ2-2|TRBV3-1/TRBV3-2|-
TGTGCCAGCAGCCCCGGGACTAGCGGGGGGGATAGGCTGTTTTTT
CASSPGTSGGDRLFF
>-|TRBJ2-1|TRBV4-1|once
TGCGCCAGCAGCCACATCGGAGGCCGCTCCTACAATGAGCAGTTCTTC
CASSHIGGRSYNEQFF
>-|TRBJ2-7|TRBV7-2|-
TGTGCCAGCAGCACCGCACTATCCTACGAGCAGTACTTC
CASSTALSYEQYF
>TRBD2|TRBJ2-3|TRBV19|-
TGTGCCAGTAAAACAAGCGGGGGGCTGACGGATACGCAGTATTTT
CASKTSGGLTDTQYF
>TRBD1|TRBJ2-2|TRBV6-6|-
TGTGCCAGCAGGCCACAGGGGTCCGGGGAGCTGTTTTTT
CASRPQGSGELFF
>TRBD2|TRBJ2-7|TRBV6-5|-
TGTGCCAGCAGTTACACAAGCGGGAGACCCTACGAGCAGTACTTC
CASSYTSGRPYEQYF
>-|TRBJ1-1|TRBV5-4|-
TGTGCCAGCAGCACTCAGGGAAGGAAGACTGAAGCTTTCTTT
CASSTQGRKTEAFF
>-|TRBJ1-4|TRBV30|-
TGTGCCTGGAGTCCGAATGGACAGCAAAATGAAAAACTGTTTTTT
CAWSPNGQQNEKLFF
>-|TRBJ2-3|TRBV28|once
TGTGCCAGCAGTTCGTCTAGTGTTCCCAGCACAGATACGCAGTATTTT
CASSSSSVPSTDTQYF
>TRBD1|TRBJ2-1|TRBV11-2|few
TGTGCCAGCAGCACGGGGACAGCCAATGAGCAGTTCTTC
CASSTGTANEQFF
>TRBD1|TRBJ1-2|TRBV7-9|-
TGTGCCAGCAGCTTAGAGAAGGGGGCTAGCTATGGCTACACCTTC
CASSLEKGASYGYTF
>-|TRBJ2-7|TRBV6-5|-
TGTGCCAGCACCCGGTCGAGGATCCACGAGCAGTACTTC
CASTRSRIHEQYF
>TRBD2|TRBJ2-1|TRBV4-3|-
TGCGCCAGCAGCCAAGATCGACTAGCGTCAAATGAGCAGTTCTTC
CASSQDRLASNEQFF